This entry lists 16 T cell receptor beta chains sequenced from one sample in a study of tumor and adjacent non-tumor tissue in lung cancer. No cell sorting was done before RNA was extracted from the tissue. Three rounds of nested PCR, following a modified ARM-PCR protocol, produced the TCRbeta library. MiXCR was run by TCRdb on the multiplex PCR reads, yielding one entry per CDR3 protein. The table includes about 200,000 distinct CDR3 sequences, 71% detected once. The sample comprised lung tumor tissue. The source is a man aged 55 to 70 with non-small cell lung cancer.

At least ten counts were recorded for this clonotype. The chain links TRBV11-2 to TRBJ2-3, with D maybe TRBD2 (5 bases). Germline values: CDR1 SGHAT, CDR2 FQNNGV. Trimming shortened V by 0 bases and J by 7 bases, and 8 bases separated the two germline ends. CDR3 length: 13 residues. The CDR3 region has the DNA TGTGCCAGCAGCTTAGAAGCGGCAAATACGCAGTATTTT. It yields the protein CASSLEAANTQYF.

The V gene is TRBV11-2, the J gene TRBJ1-4, with D unclear. Germline loops: CDR1 SGHAT, CDR2 FQNNGV. There are 13 residues in the CDR3. V was cut by 1 base and J by 6 bases, with 6 bases left in between. The chain's CDR3 is CASSLVGYEKLFF. Here the CDR3 DNA reads TGTGCCAGCAGCTTAGTAGGCTATGAAAAACTGTTTTTT.

This clonotype was detected ten times or more. The V and J genes are TRBV6-2 or TRBV6-3 and TRBJ2-7; D unclear. Germline lookup yields CDR1 MNHEY and CDR2 SVGEGT. This CDR3 has 14 residues. The V end lost 0 bases, the J end lost 5 bases, and 11 bases lay between the germline ends. CDR3 sequence: CASSYSSRPNEQYF. The CDR3 bases are TGTGCCAGCAGTTACTCTTCCAGGCCGAACGAGCAGTACTTC.

Regarding this clonotype: A junction end diverges from the germline sequence, so it may reflect a read error. This chain uses TRBV20-1 with TRBJ1-1; no clear D. This CDR3 has 11 residues. Germline V gives CDR1 DFQATT, CDR2 SNEGSKA (reference sequence). CDR3 amino acids: CSTRSGYEAFF. The DNA for the CDR3 is TGCAGTACTAGATCCGGGTATGAAGCTTTCTTT.

The rearrangement uses TRBV20-1 and TRBJ2-7; 7 bases line up with TRBD2. CDR1 DFQATT and CDR2 SNEGSKA come from the germline V gene (reference sequence). Trimming removed 2 bases from V and 6 bases from J; junction bases left unmatched: 10. The CDR3 covers 14 residues. CDR3 sequence: CSARIAGPAFEQYF. The CDR3 bases are TGCAGTGCTAGAATAGCGGGTCCCGCCTTCGAGCAGTACTTC.

This clonotype was counted a few times. This chain links TRBV30 with TRBJ2-3, with D possibly matching TRBD2 (6 bases). Germline V lookup: CDR1 GTSNPN, CDR2 SVGIG (reference sequence). This CDR3 spans 11 amino acids. The germline V and J ends were trimmed by 6 bases and 6 bases, with 10 bases remaining between them. CDR3 amino acids: CACLRGDTQYF. CDR3 coding DNA: TGTGCCTGCCTCCGGGGGGATACGCAGTATTTT. The whole variable domain, filled in from reference TRBV30 and TRBJ2-3, reads SQTIHQWPATLVQPVGSPLSLECTVEGTSNPNLYWYRQAAGRGLQLLFYSVGIGQISSEVPQNLSASRPQDRQFILSSKKLLLSDSGFYLCACLRGDTQYFGPGTRLTVL.

Of note for this clonotype: This clone may be a read error of a much larger clone one base away. V gene TRBV4-2 combines with J gene TRBJ2-3, with D perhaps matching TRBD1 or TRBD2 (5 bases each). The CDR3 has 16 residues. Germline CDR1 is LGHNA and CDR2 is YNFKEQ. Trimming took off 1 base at V and 5 bases at J, with 16 bases between the two ends. CDR3 nucleotides: TGTGCCAGCAGCCAAGTAAAGGGTGTGGGGGAAGATACGCAGTATTTT. Translating it yields CASSQVKGVGEDTQYF.

In its sample, this clonotype was seen many times. The chain joins TRBV6-6 to TRBJ2-5; no reliable D call. Germline CDR1 is MNHNY and CDR2 is SVGAGI (reference sequence). CDR3 length: 17 residues. V was trimmed by 6 bases and J by 1 base, leaving 21 bases between them. CDR3 sequence reads: CASRTAGQTQIQETQYF. The CDR3 DNA reads TGTGCCAGCAGAACAGCCGGGCAAACCCAGATCCAAGAGACCCAGTACTTC.

CDR3 loop: CASCSGTGNTEAFF. DNA for the CDR3: TGTGCCAGCTGCTCAGGGACAGGGAACACTGAAGCTTTCTTT. V gene TRBV11-3 combines with J gene TRBJ1-1, with 8 bases matching TRBD1. Germline V lookup: CDR1 SGHNT, CDR2 YENEEA. The CDR3 covers 14 residues. V shed 8 bases, J shed 1 base, and the junction held 6 bases outside the gene matches.

Worth noting for this clonotype: At one end the junction does not follow the germline gene, possibly because of a read error. The J gene is TRBJ1-1, the V gene TRBV4-3; D is ambiguous. This CDR3 comprises 17 residues. Germline loops: CDR1 LGHNA, CDR2 YSLEER. The CDR3 protein is CAGSQDVPGSSGTETFF. Here the CDR3 DNA reads TGCGCCGGCAGCCAAGACGTTCCGGGCAGTTCGGGCACTGAGACTTTCTTT.

This clonotype was seen more than once but under ten times. The junction shows a germline mismatch at one end, possibly a read error. This rearrangement joins TRBV11-2 to TRBJ2-1, with D hard to call. Germline V gene sequence: CDR1 SGHAT, CDR2 FQNNGV. The CDR3 is made up of 14 amino acids. CDR3 sequence (DNA): TGTGCCAGCAGCCTAGGACGAGCCTACAATGAGAAGTCATTC. This translates into CASSLGRAYNEKSF.

Many counts were recorded for this clonotype. The J gene is TRBJ2-3, the V gene TRBV20-1, with TRBD2 identical over 7 bases. This CDR3 has 16 amino acids. V shed 1 base and J 0 bases; nucleotides not matched to a gene: 7. Germline V gene data show CDR1 as DFQATT and CDR2 as SNEGSKA (reference sequence). The CDR3 spells CSARGWEGGSTDTQYF. DNA of the CDR3: TGCAGTGCTAGAGGATGGGAGGGTGGGAGCACAGATACGCAGTATTTT.

A remark on this clonotype: One end of the junction is discordant with germline, which a read error may explain. The chain combines TRBV11-2 with TRBJ2-5, with 8 bases identical to TRBD1. The CDR3 has 13 amino acids. Germline V CDR1 and CDR2: SGHAT, FQNNGV. This CDR3 is CARSSTGGETQYF. The DNA of the CDR3 is TGTGCCAGGAGCTCTACAGGGGGAGAGACCCAGTATTTC. The complete variable domain, with remaining parts taken from reference TRBV11-2 and TRBJ2-5, reads EAGVAQSPRYKIIEKRQSVAFWCNPISGHATLYWYQQILGQGPKLLIQFQNNGVVDDSQLPKDRFSAERLKGVDSTLKIQPAKLEDSAVYLCARSSTGGETQYFGPGTRLLVL.

This clonotype has only a few counts. One end of the junction varies from germline; a read error may be responsible. The J gene is TRBJ2-3, the V gene TRBV24-1, with D unresolved. The CDR3 loop spans 15 amino acids. Germline loops: CDR1 KGHDR, CDR2 SFDVKD. CDR3 protein: CATSDLRASTDTHYF. DNA for the CDR3: TGTGCCACCAGTGATTTGCGGGCCAGCACAGATACGCATTATTTT.

The V gene is TRBV6-2 or TRBV6-3, the J gene TRBJ1-2; D possibly corresponds to TRBD1 (6 bases). The CDR3 has 16 amino acids. V was shortened by 10 bases and J by 4 bases, with 25 bases between the two germline ends. Germline V gene sequence: CDR1 MNHEY, CDR2 SVGEGT. The CDR3 nucleotides are TGTGCCACCCGAAGTTCCCCGGGGGCAGCCATCTATGGCTACACCTTC. Translated, it gives CATRSSPGAAIYGYTF.

V usage is TRBV6-5 and J usage is TRBJ2-3; TRBD2 might be the D (5 bases). Trimming left V 2 bases short and J 0 bases short, with 9 bases between. The CDR3 length is 15 residues. The V gene's germline CDR1 is MNHEY and CDR2 SVGAGI. The CDR3 is CASSYGLSSTDTQYF. The DNA for the CDR3 is TGTGCCAGCAGTTACGGACTCTCTAGCACAGATACGCAGTATTTT.